This paragraph reports one T cell receptor (beta chain). This record belongs to a study of blood T cell repertoires in COVID-19. Study-level information: Sample material is recorded as cDNA or gDNA derived from T cells, B-cell-depleted T cells, or PBMCs.

The germline CDR1 and CDR2 sequences are SGHRS and YFSETQ. The CDR3 is 14 residues long. Trimming pared 1 base from V and 2 bases from J, leaving 10 bases between. As originally analysed: Estimated nucleated cell counts came from reference gene primer amplification. The repertoire was sequenced with immunoSEQ multiplex PCR; TCRdb's copy has only in-frame clones and lacks some. The V and J calls and clone size are taken from that table; D and trimming were inferred from the DNA. The top ten clones hold 6% to 8.5% of a sample with 200,000 to 250,000 clones, just under 85% of them seen once. V is TRBV5-1 and J is TRBJ2-7; D may be TRBD1 (5 bases). The TCR comes from a woman between 45 and 60 years old with active or convalescent COVID-19. The sequencing sample was made of peripheral blood. The CDR3: CASSLMPGPYEQYF. The CDR3 DNA sequence: TGCGCCAGCAGCTTGATGCCAGGGCCCTACGAGCAGTACTTC.